The source of this TCR beta chain is a study of vaccination effects on CD4 cells after COVID-19 (dated by TCRdb to about 2022). Regarding the research as a whole: To identify antigen-specific CD4+ T cell clonotypes by their expansion, the ViraFEST assay first stimulated PBMC with viral peptide pools and then applied TCR sequencing. Two doses of either the BNT162b2 or the mRNA-1273 mRNA SARS-CoV-2 vaccine were administered to participants. Each well held under 2.5 million PBMC cultured in IMDM containing about 5.4% human AB serum, 9 to 10 IU/ml IL-2 and gentamicin, along with approximately 10 ug/ml peptides. In both COVID-19 convalescent patients and infection-naive vaccine recipients, the study compared SARS-CoV-2 spike-specific CD4+ TCR repertoires from before mRNA vaccination with those from after it. The full study included approximately nine COVID-19 convalescent patients and several SARS-CoV-2-naive healthy vaccine recipients. Cultures from other donors in the study were sequenced with the Oncomine TCR Beta short-read assay on an Illumina iSeq 100. Study-wide conclusions, independent of this receptor: Marked clonal contraction was observed in both infection-induced and vaccine-induced clones at late post-vaccination timepoints, consistent with waning T cell responses. In healthy vaccine recipients, vaccine-induced clones were almost all SARS-CoV-2 mono-reactive, with only 1 of 255 cross-reactive with common cold coronaviruses. The study was limited by a small number of convalescent patients, and early post-infection timepoints were lacking.

The protocol used for the library was the immunoSEQ multiplex PCR assay. DNA from the cultured, isolated CD4+ T cells was subjected to TCR beta CDR3 sequencing. From the authors' description of their analysis: Non-productive TCR sequences were removed and reads were trimmed to the CDR3 region, keeping CDR3s of at least 7 amino acids. Antigen-specific clonotypes were identified with the MANAFEST web app by comparing expansion in peptide wells against reference cultures. To be called positive, a clone needed expansion at FDR<0.05 compared with the reference and with all other wells, an odds ratio greater than 5, and a frequency greater than 0.1% in two replicate wells. A clonotype was called cross-reactive if it was significantly expanded both in SARS-CoV-2 spike wells and in at least one common cold coronavirus spike condition. Using the stringdist R package, CDR3 similarity was measured by Levenshtein distance, and unrooted trees were constructed with ape in R 3.6.1. TCRdb obtained this table from immuneACCESS and retained in-frame rearrangements with V and J assigned. These tables miss some clones; where compared with another copy, unresolved V genes account for less than half of the shortfall, and the remainder is unexplained. Clone size and the V and J calls come from that table; the DNA yielded D and trimming. The sample contains some 28,000 clones, 65% of them found a single time. Clones ranked in the top ten supply almost 10% of the sample.

About this clone itself: The antigen it recognizes is unknown. Within one base of it there is no much larger clone, and no base qualities were kept.

CDR1 and CDR2 were assigned from the germline V gene as SGHDN and FVKESK. Counted from cysteine to phenylalanine, this CDR3 has 13 amino acids. Kept here is only the CDR3 DNA, which spans 39 bases and is read in frame from base 1. V and J are truncated by 8 bases and 1 base respectively, leaving an intervening sequence of 11 bases. After approximately eleven days of culture, CD4+ T cells were isolated with the EasySep CD4+ T cell isolation kit. None of the healthy vaccine recipients had a prior SARS-CoV-2 infection, which was confirmed by nucleocapsid antibody tests that came back negative both before and after vaccination. On days 3 and 7, half of the culture medium was replaced with fresh IL-2-containing medium. Each peptide stimulation condition was cultured in triplicate wells unless otherwise noted. PBMC were separated from whole blood using Ficoll-Paque Plus gradient centrifugation and were then either cryopreserved at -140C or used fresh. The QIAamp micro DNA kit was used to extract genomic DNA from the cultured CD4+ T cells.

The source of this sequence is a human donor who received a COVID-19 vaccine. The specimen comprised CD4+ T cells from PBMCs cultured without peptide, sampled before COVID-19 vaccination. This sequence uses TRBV14 and TRBJ1-1, and the D gene may be TRBD1, 5 bases matching. The CDR3 region: CASQWTWNTEAFF. Here is the DNA: TGTGCCAGCCAATGGACATGGAACACTGAAGCTTTCTTT.